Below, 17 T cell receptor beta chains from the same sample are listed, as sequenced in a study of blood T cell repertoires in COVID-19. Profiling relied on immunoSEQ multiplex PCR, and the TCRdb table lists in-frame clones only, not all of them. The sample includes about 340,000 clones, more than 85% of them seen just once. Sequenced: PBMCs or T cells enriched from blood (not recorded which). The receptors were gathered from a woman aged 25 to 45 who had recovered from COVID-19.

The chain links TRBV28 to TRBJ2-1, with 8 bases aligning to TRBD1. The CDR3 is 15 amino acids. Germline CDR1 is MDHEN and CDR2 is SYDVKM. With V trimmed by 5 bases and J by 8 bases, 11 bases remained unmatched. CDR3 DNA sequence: TGTGCCAGCAGTGGAGCGGACAGGGTTGATGATGAGCAGTTCTTC. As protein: CASSGADRVDDEQFF. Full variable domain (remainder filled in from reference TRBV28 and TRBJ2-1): DVKVTQSSRYLVKRTGEKVFLECVQDMDHENMFWYRQDPGLGLRLIYFSYDVKMKEKGDIPEGYSVSREKKERFSLILESASTNQTSMYLCASSGADRVDDEQFFGPGTRLTVL.

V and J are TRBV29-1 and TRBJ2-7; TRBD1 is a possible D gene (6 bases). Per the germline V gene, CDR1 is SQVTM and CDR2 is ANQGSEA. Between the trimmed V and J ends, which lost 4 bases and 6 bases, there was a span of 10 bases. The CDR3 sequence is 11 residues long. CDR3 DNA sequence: TGCAGCGTTGTATCCAGGGGCGAGCAGTACTTC. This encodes CSVVSRGEQYF.

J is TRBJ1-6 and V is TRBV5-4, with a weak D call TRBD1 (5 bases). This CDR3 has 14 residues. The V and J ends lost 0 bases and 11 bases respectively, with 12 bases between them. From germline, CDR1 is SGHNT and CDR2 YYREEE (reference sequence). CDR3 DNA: TGTGCCAGCAGCTTGGAGGGGCAGGCTACACCCCTCCACTTT. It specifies CASSLEGQATPLHF.

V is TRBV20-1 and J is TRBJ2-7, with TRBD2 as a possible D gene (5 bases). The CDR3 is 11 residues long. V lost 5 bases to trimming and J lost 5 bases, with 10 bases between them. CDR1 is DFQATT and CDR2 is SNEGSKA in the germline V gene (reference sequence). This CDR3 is CSAGSSHEQYF. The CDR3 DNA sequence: TGCAGTGCTGGGAGTAGCCACGAGCAGTACTTC.

The CDR3 region has the DNA TGTGCCAGCAGCCAAATAGACCAAGACCTTAGGAAATGGGGATTAGCGGACACCGGGGAGCTGTTTTTT. It is translated as CASSQIDQDLRKWGLADTGELFF. The rearrangement links TRBV3-1 (or the pseudogene TRBV3-2) to TRBJ2-2; TRBD2 might be the D (6 bases). Germline V CDR1 and CDR2: LGHDT, YNNKEL (reference sequence). V lost 2 bases to trimming and J lost 3 bases, with 34 bases between them. The CDR3 sequence is 23 residues long.

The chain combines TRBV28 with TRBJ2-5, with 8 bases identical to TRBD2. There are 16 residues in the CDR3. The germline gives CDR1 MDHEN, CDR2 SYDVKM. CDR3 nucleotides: TGTGCGACGGGGACGGGGGGGCCGGTTATTCATGAGACCCAGTACTTC. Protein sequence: CATGTGGPVIHETQYF.

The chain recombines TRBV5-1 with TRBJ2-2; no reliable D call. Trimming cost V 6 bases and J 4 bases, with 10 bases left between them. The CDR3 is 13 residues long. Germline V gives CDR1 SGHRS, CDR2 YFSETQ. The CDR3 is CASTPGGTGELFF. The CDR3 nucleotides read TGCGCCAGCACCCCCGGCGGCACCGGGGAGCTGTTTTTT.

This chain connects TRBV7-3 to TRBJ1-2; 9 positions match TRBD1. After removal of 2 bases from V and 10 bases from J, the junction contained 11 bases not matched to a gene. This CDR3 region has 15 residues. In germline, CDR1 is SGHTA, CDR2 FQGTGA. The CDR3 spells CASSLSMGDRVHYTF. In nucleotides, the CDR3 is TGTGCCAGCAGCTTATCAATGGGGGACAGGGTGCACTACACCTTC.

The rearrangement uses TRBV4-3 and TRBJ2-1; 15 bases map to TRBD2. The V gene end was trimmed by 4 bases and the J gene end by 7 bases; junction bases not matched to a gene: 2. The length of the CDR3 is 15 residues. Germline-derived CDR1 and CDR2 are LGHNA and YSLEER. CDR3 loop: CASSRTSGGVNEQFF. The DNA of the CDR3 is TGCGCCAGCAGCCGGACTAGCGGGGGGGTAAATGAGCAGTTCTTC.

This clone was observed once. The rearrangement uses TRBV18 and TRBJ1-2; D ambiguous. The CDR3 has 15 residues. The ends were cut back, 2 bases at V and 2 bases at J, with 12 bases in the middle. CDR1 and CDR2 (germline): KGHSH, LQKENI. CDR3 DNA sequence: TGTGCCAGCTCACCAGGTAGTGGTGCAAACTATGGCTACACCTTC. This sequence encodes CASSPGSGANYGYTF.

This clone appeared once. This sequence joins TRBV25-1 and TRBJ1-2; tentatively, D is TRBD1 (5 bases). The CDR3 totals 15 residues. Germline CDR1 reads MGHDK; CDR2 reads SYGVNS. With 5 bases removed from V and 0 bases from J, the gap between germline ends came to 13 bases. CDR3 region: CASSSQGLPNYGYTF. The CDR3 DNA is TGTGCCAGCAGTTCTCAGGGCCTTCCTAACTATGGCTACACCTTC.

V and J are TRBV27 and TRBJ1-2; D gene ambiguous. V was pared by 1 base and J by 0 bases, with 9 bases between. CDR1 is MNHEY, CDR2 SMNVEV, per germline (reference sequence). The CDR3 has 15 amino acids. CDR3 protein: CASSLFSQANYGYTF. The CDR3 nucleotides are TGTGCCAGCAGTTTATTTTCGCAGGCTAACTATGGCTACACCTTC.

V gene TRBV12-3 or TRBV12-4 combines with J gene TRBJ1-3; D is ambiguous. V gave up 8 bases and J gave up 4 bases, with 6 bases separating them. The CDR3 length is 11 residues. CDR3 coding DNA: TGTGCCAGCCTGCTAGGAAACACCATATATTTT. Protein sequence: CASLLGNTIYF.

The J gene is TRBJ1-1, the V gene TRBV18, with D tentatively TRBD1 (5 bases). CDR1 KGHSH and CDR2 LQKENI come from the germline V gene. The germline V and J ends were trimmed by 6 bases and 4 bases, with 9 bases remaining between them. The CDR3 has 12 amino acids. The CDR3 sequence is CASSERGTEAFF. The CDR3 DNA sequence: TGTGCCAGCTCGGAAAGGGGCACTGAAGCTTTCTTT.

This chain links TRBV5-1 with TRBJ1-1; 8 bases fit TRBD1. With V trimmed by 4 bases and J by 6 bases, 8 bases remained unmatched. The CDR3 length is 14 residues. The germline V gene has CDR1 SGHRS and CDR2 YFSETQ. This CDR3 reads CASSALTGEAEAFF. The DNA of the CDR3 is TGCGCCAGCAGCGCTCTGACAGGGGAGGCTGAAGCTTTCTTT.

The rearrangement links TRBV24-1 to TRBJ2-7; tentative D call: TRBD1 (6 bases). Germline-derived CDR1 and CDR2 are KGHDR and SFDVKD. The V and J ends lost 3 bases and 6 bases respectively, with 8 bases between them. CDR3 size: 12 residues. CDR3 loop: CATSDHRAEQYF. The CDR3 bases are TGTGCCACCAGTGATCACAGGGCCGAGCAGTACTTC.

CDR3 protein: CASSYSGGGPNEQFF. CDR3 nucleotide sequence: TGTGCCAGCAGTTACTCTGGGGGGGGGCCTAATGAGCAGTTCTTC. This chain joins TRBV6-2 or TRBV6-3 and TRBJ2-1; a weak D match, TRBD2 (7 bases). Trimming took 0 bases from V and 7 from J, leaving 13 bases between them. The CDR3 runs to 15 residues. Germline V lookup: CDR1 MNHEY, CDR2 SVGEGT.